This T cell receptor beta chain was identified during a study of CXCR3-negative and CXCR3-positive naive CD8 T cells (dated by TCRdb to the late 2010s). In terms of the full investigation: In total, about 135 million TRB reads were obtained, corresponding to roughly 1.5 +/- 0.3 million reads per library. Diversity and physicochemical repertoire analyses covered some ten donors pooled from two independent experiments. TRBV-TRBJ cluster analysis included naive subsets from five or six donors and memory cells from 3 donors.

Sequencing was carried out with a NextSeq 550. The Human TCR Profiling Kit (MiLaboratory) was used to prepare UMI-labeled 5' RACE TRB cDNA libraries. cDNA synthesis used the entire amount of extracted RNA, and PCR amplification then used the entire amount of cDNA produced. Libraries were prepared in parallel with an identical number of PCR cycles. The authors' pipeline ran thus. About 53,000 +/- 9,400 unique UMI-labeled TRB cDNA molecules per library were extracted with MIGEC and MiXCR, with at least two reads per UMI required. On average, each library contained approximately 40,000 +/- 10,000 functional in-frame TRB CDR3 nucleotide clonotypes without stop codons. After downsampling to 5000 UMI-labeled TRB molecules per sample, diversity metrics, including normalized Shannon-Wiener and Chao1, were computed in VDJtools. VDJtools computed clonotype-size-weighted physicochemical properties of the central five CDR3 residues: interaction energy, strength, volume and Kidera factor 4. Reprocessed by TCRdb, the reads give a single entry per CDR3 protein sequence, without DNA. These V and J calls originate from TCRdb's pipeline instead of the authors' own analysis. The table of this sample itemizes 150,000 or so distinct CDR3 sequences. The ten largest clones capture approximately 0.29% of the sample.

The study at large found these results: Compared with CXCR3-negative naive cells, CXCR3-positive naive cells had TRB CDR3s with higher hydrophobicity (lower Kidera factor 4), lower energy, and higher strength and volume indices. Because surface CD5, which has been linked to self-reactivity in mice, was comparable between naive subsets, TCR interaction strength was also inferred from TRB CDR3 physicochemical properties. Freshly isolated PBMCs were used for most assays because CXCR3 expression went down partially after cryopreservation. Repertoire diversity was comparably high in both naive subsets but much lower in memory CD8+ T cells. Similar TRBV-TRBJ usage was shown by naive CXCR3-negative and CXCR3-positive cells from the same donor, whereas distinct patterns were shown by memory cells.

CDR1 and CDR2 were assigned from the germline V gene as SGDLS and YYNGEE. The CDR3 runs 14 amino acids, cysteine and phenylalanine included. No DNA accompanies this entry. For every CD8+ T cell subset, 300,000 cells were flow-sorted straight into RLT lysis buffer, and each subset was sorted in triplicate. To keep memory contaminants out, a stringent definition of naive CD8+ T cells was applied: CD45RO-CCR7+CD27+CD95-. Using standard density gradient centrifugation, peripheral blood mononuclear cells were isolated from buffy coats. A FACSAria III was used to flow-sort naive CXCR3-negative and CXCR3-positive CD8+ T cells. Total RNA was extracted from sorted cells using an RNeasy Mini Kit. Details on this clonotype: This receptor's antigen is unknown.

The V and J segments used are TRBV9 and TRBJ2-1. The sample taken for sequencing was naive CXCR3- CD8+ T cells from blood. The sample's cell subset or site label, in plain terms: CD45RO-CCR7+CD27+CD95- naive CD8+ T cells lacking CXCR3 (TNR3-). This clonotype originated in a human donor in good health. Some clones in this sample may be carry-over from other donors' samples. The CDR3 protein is CASSIRSDPDEQFF.